This TCR beta chain is from a study of T cells in Graves' hyperthyroidism and ophthalmopathy. Study findings and constraints: In blood, most of the thyroid clonotypes expanded above 0.001 were also present.

TCR beta CDR3 region amplification was performed from RNA transcripts. A set of HTBI primers served as the primers for a first-round RT-PCR of the TCR CDR3. In TCRdb, the multiplex PCR reads were re-called with MiXCR into one record per CDR3 protein. The profile shows hundreds of thousands of distinct CDR3 sequences, around 16% of them singletons. The authors obtained PBMCs from roughly 9.7 ml of fresh peripheral blood. Turning to this clonotype: Its antigen is as yet unknown.

The CDR3 runs 15 residues. V was cut by 5 bases and J by 3 bases, with 18 bases left in between. Germline V gene lookup returns CDR1 DFQATT and CDR2 SNEGSKA (reference sequence). V gene TRBV20-1 combines with J gene TRBJ2-3; D assignment may be TRBD1 or TRBD2 (5 bases each). The sample was blood. This receptor was identified in a woman aged 18 to 35 with Graves' hyperthyroidism. CDR3 in DNA: TGCAGTGCTGGGTACCCGGGACCGACGACAGATACGCAGTATTTT. Amino acids: CSAGYPGPTTDTQYF.